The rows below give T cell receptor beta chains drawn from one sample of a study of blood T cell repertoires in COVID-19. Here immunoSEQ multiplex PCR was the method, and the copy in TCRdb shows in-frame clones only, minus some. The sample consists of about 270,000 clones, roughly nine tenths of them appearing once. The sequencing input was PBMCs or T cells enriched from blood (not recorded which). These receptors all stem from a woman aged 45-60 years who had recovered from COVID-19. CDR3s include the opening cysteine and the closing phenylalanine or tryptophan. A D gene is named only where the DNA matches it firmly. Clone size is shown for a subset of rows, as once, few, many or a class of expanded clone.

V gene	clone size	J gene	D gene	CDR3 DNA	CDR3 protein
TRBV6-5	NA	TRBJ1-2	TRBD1	TGTGCCAGCAGGCAGACAGGGGAGGCCTATGGCTACACCTTC	CASRQTGEAYGYTF
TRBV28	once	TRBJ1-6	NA	TGTGCCAGCTGTCGGGGCTCCTATAATTCACCCCTCCACTTT	CASCRGSYNSPLHF
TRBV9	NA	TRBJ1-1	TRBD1	TGTGCCAGCAGCGCTGGATCGACACTCAGGGGGGCTTTCTTT	CASSAGSTLRGAFF
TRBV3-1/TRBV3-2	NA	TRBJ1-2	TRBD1	TGTGCCAGCAGCCAAGATTGGACAGGGGAGGGCTACACCTTC	CASSQDWTGEGYTF
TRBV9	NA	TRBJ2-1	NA	TGTGCCAGCAGCGTAGTGAGGGGAGGCTACAATGAGCAGTTCTTC	CASSVVRGGYNEQFF
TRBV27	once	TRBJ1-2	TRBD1	TGTGCCAGCAGGGGGGCAGGGGGCCGAGGCTACACCTTC	CASRGAGGRGYTF
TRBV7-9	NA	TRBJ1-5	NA	TGTGCCAGCAGCTTGGCCGGACAAATGGAGCCCCAGCATTTT	CASSLAGQMEPQHF
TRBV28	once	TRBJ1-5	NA	TGTGCCAGCAGCCAAACGGACAGTGACCGTTATAGCAATCAGCCCCAGCATTTT	CASSQTDSDRYSNQPQHF
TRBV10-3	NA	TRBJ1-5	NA	TGTGCCATCAGTGAGTCGGCTAGCAATCAGCCCCAGCATTTT	CAISESASNQPQHF
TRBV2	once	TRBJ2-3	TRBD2	TGTGCCAGCCGGTGGGGGACTAGCGGAAACAATAGGGGTACAGATACGCAGTATTTT	CASRWGTSGNNRGTDTQYF
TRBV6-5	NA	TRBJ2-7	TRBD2	TGTGCCAGCAGTTCAGGCAGACTAGCGGGAGAGAACGAGCAGTACTTC	CASSSGRLAGENEQYF
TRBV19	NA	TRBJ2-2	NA	TGTGCCAGTAGTTTGGAGACAGTTACGAACACCGGGGAGCTGTTTTTT	CASSLETVTNTGELFF
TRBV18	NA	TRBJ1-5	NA	TGTGCCAGCTCACCTTTGGACACCCTCCGACCCCAGCATTTT	CASSPLDTLRPQHF
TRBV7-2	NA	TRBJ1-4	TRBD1	TGTGCCAGCAGCTTAACCGGGACAGCTAATGAAAAACTGTTTTTT	CASSLTGTANEKLFF
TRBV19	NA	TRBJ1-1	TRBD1	TGTGCCAGTAGCCGTCGACCGGGACAGGGGTTTATTAACACTGAAGCTTTCTTT	CASSRRPGQGFINTEAFF
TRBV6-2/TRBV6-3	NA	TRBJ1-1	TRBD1	TGTGCCAGCAGTTTCAGGGGGGTGAACACTGAAGCTTTCTTT	CASSFRGVNTEAFF
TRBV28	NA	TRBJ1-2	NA	TGTGCCAGCATTGACGGAGCCTATGGCTACACCTTC	CASIDGAYGYTF
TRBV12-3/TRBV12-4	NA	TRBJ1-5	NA	TGTGCCAGCAGACGTACAGGCAATCAGCCCCAGCATTTT	CASRRTGNQPQHF
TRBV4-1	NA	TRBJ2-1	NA	TGCGCCAGCAGACCCGGGACAGGGACTCCTAGCGGGATATATGAGCAGTTCTTC	CASRPGTGTPSGIYEQFF
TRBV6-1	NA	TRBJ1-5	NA	TGTGCCAGCAGTGAAGCAGGGGGGGCGAGCAATCAGCCCCAGCATTTT	CASSEAGGASNQPQHF
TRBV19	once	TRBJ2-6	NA	TGTGCCAGTACCGCCGGGGTTTCTGGGGCCAACGTCCTGACTTTC	CASTAGVSGANVLTF
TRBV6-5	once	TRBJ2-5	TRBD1	TGTGCCAGCAGGCTGACAGGGCTTAACCAAGAGACCCAGTACTTC	CASRLTGLNQETQYF
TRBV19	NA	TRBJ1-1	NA	TGTGCCAGTAGTTCACCGAGGGTACGCACTGAAGCTTTCTTT	CASSSPRVRTEAFF
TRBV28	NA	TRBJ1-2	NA	TGTGCCAGCATCTCAGGGAAAGTTGGGGGCTACACCTTC	CASISGKVGGYTF
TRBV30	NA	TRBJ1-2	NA	TGTGCCTGGAGTGTAAGAGGGTTACGGGGGGCTAACTATGGCTACACCTTC	CAWSVRGLRGANYGYTF
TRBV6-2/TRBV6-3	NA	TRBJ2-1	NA	TGTGCCAGCAGTTACACTTACAATGAGCAGTTCTTC	CASSYTYNEQFF
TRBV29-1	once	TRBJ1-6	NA	TGCAGCGTTGAAGAAGGGGCGAGGCTCCACTTT	CSVEEGARLHF
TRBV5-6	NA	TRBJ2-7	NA	TGTGCCAGCAGCTTTAGTCGCGGGGAGCAGTACTTC	CASSFSRGEQYF
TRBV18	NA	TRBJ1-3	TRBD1	TGTGCCAGCTCAACAGGGGGCGCTGGAAACACCATATATTTT	CASSTGGAGNTIYF
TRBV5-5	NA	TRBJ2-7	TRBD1	TGTGCCAGCAGCTTGGGGGGCCGGGACAGGGATCGCGAGCAGTACTTC	CASSLGGRDRDREQYF
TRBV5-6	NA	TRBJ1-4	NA	TGTGCCAGCAGCTTGGGACTTAGTGAAAAACTGTTTTTT	CASSLGLSEKLFF
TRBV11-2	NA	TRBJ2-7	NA	TGTGCCAGCAGCTTAGCTGGCAGTACTACCTACGAGCAGTACTTC	CASSLAGSTTYEQYF
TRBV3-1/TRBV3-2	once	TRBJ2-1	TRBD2	TGTGCCAGCAGCCAATTTATGGCTAGCGGGGGGCTTAAGCAGTTCTTC	CASSQFMASGGLKQFF
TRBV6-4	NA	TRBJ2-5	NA	TGTGCCAGCAGTGAACTAAACGGGAGAAGGGAGACCCAGTACTTC	CASSELNGRRETQYF
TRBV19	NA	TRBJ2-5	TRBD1	TGTGCCACCCGGACAGGGGCGAAGAAAGAGACCCAGTACTTC	CATRTGAKKETQYF
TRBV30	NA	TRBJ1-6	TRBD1	TGTGCCTGGAACCGGGACAGGGCAACACCCCTCCACTTT	CAWNRDRATPLHF
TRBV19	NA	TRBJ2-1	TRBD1	TGTGCCAGTAGTACGGGACAGGGGCGATCTCGGAATGAGCAGTTCTTC	CASSTGQGRSRNEQFF
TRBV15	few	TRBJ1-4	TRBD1	TGTGCCACCAGCAGAGTGGGACAGGGGAACGAAAAACTGTTTTTT	CATSRVGQGNEKLFF
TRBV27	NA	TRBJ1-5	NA	TGTGCCAGCAGTCCTTTAAGCGAGACAGGAGGAAATCAGCCCCAGCATTTT	CASSPLSETGGNQPQHF
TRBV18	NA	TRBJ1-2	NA	TGTGCCAGCTCACCAGCCGCGGCTCTCTATGGCTACACCTTC	CASSPAAALYGYTF
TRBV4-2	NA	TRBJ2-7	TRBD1	TGTGCCAGCAGCCAAGATTCGACAGGGGCCTCCTACGAGCAGTACTTC	CASSQDSTGASYEQYF
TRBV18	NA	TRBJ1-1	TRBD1	TGTGCCAGCTCAGAACGACAGGGTCCTGAAGCTTTCTTT	CASSERQGPEAFF
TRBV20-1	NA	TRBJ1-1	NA	TGCAGTGCTAGTATGCCGGGAGGCACTGAAGCTTTCTTT	CSASMPGGTEAFF
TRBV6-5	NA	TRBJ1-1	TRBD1	TGTGCCAGCAGGCGCACAGGGGTCGGCACTGAAGCTTTCTTT	CASRRTGVGTEAFF
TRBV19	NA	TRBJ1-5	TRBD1	TGTGCCAGCCGCCCAGGGGGGTTTAAGCCCCAGCATTTT	CASRPGGFKPQHF
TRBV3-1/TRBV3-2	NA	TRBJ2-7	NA	TGTGCCAGCAGCCAAGAATGGTATAGCTCCTACGAGCAGTACTTC	CASSQEWYSSYEQYF
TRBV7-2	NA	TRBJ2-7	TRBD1	TGTGCCAGCAGCCCCCCAGGGGGTCAATGGAACGAGCAGTACTTC	CASSPPGGQWNEQYF
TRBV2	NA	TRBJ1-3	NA	TGTGCCAGCAGTGAGGTCACACCGGGAAACACCATATATTTT	CASSEVTPGNTIYF
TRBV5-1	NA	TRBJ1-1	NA	TGCGCCAGCAGCAGGGAGGTTCTGAACACTGAAGCTTTCTTT	CASSREVLNTEAFF
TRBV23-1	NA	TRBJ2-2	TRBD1	TGCGCCAGCAAGCCGGGACAGCCAGAGACCAGCCACACCGGGGAGCTGTTTTTT	CASKPGQPETSHTGELFF
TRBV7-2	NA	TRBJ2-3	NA	TGTGCCAGCAGAGTAGGGGGAACAGGGAGCACAGATACGCAGTATTTT	CASRVGGTGSTDTQYF